The sequence of this T cell receptor beta chain was determined in a study of vaccination effects on CD4 cells after COVID-19. V was shortened by 0 bases and J by 10 bases, with 11 bases between the two germline ends. Germline V gene lookup returns CDR1 SGHRS and CDR2 YFSETQ. CDR3 length: 14 residues. Turning to this clone: Its antigen is as yet unknown.

Antigen-specific CD4+ T cells were expanded with viral peptide pools in the ViraFEST assay before sequencing. It was after roughly 11 days of culture that CD4+ T cells were isolated. Participants received two doses of either the BNT162b2 or mRNA-1273 vaccine. The culture medium for two million PBMC per well included around 9.3 IU/ml IL-2 and 9 to 10 ug/ml peptides. This table comes from immunoSEQ multiplex PCR, and its TCRdb copy is limited to in-frame clones, with some not included. The table has 15,000 or so clones, roughly three quarters seen once; the top ten hold about 20%. Study results and limitations: Early timepoints after infection were absent, and convalescent patients were few in the study.

The V and J genes are TRBV5-1 and TRBJ1-6; D ambiguous. The receptor was derived from a human donor who received a COVID-19 vaccine. The sample in question was CD4+ T cells from PBMCs cultured with HCoV-NL63 spike peptides, obtained after COVID-19 vaccination. CDR3 bases: TGCGCCAGCAGCTTGGGTGAGGGTTCCTCACCCCTCCACTTT. Protein product: CASSLGEGSSPLHF.